This T cell receptor (beta chain) is drawn from a study of T cells in Graves' hyperthyroidism and ophthalmopathy. Between the trimmed V and J ends, which lost 1 base and 9 bases, there was a span of 13 bases. CDR1 SGHDN and CDR2 FVKESK come from the germline V gene. This CDR3 region has 15 residues. RNA transcripts gave rise to amplified TCR beta CDR3 regions. TCR CDR3 underwent first-round RT-PCR with the HTBI primer set. TCRdb redid the calling of the multiplex PCR reads with MiXCR, one entry per CDR3 protein. The sample has a few hundred thousand distinct CDR3 sequences; about an eighth are singletons. Study-level findings and limits: Ophthalmopathy cases were set apart from stable hyperthyroidism by a 13 V-J model. Blood also contained most expanded thyroid clonotypes above 0.001.

As regards this clonotype: Its antigen remains unidentified.

Any patient presenting with uncontrolled infection, other autoimmune disease, pregnancy or lactation was left out. Clinical symptoms, serum thyroxine and TRAb, thyroid ultrasound and orbital computed tomography were used for the diagnoses. The gene calls are TRBV14 and TRBJ1-6; a weak D match, TRBD1 (5 bases). The receptor comes from a woman in her thirties or forties with Graves' ophthalmopathy. Sequencing input: blood. The CDR3 is CASSQARAWGSPLHF. DNA of the CDR3: TGTGCCAGCAGCCAAGCCAGGGCATGGGGTTCACCCCTCCACTTT.